This T cell receptor (beta chain) was observed in a study of T-cell memory formation after mild COVID-19. Study-level information: The study found TCR clusters largely donor specific. Overall study findings and caveats: Specificity for SARS-CoV-2 was not confirmed among the second-wave clones peaking on day 37. The study found balanced CD4/CD8 in clones contracting day 15 to 85 and a CD4+ lean in later expanders.

This clonotype was seen only a few times. Its antigen is unknown. The germline V gene encodes CDR1 SGHVS and CDR2 FNYEAQ. CDR3 length: 14 amino acids. Trimming took 6 bases from V and 1 from J; bases not matched to a gene: 5. TCRdb re-called the 5' RACE reads through MiXCR, storing one row per CDR3 protein. The sample carries about 620,000 distinct CDR3 sequences, 18% recorded once. Material for sequencing was PBMCs or a T cell subset sorted from them (not recorded which). This rearrangement joins TRBV7-6 to TRBJ1-1, with 7 positions matching TRBD1. This TCR was sampled from an adult woman who had mild COVID-19 (a few samples of this study predate the infection). Cell type and time point are not known. The CDR3 protein is CASRQGGRNTEAFF. CDR3 sequence (DNA): TGTGCCAGCAGACAAGGGGGCCGGAACACTGAAGCTTTCTTT.